This T cell receptor (beta chain) was obtained from a study of T cell responses to AZD1222 COVID-19 vaccine. V shed 7 bases and J 9 bases; nucleotides not matched to a gene: 12. Per germline, CDR1 SNHLY and CDR2 FYNNEI. This CDR3 has 15 amino acids. Using immunoSEQ multiplex PCR, the repertoire was profiled, and TCRdb retains in-frame clones only, with some absent. The profile shows some 120,000 clones, 85% to 90% of them singletons. As to this clone: The antigen is undetermined.

General study points: An increase in Spike-specific TCR breadth and depth was observed after two AZD1222 doses.

The sequence derives from an adult in good health. The chain uses TRBV2 and TRBJ2-1; 10 bases fit TRBD2. The material sequenced was peripheral blood, taken on day 0 of AZD1222 vaccination. The CDR3 DNA reads TGTGCCAGCACCCTGCAGCGGGGGGGGGTTAGTGAGCAGTTCTTC. It encodes CASTLQRGGVSEQFF. Variable domain in full (rest from reference TRBV2 and TRBJ2-1): EPEVTQTPSHQVTQMGQEVILRCVPISNHLYFYWYRQILGQKVEFLVSFYNNEISEKSEIFDDQFSVERPDGSNFTLKIRSTKLEDSAMYFCASTLQRGGVSEQFFGPGTRLTVL.